One sample yielded the 28 T cell receptor beta chains listed below, sequenced in a study of blood T cell repertoires in COVID-19. Using immunoSEQ multiplex PCR, the repertoire was profiled, and TCRdb retains in-frame clones only, with some absent. The sample carries about 130,000 clones, 77% recorded once. What was sequenced was peripheral blood. These receptors were collected from a man older than 75 with acute or convalescent COVID-19.

V is TRBV25-1 and J is TRBJ1-3, with 9 positions matching TRBD1. Germline-derived CDR1 and CDR2 are MGHDK and SYGVNS. Trimming removed 5 bases from V and 4 bases from J; junction bases left unmatched: 6. There are 15 residues in the CDR3. The CDR3, as DNA: TGTGCCAGCAGTAGCCACAGGGGGCAAGGAAACACCATATATTTT. Its translation is CASSSHRGQGNTIYF.

The chain recombines TRBV14 with TRBJ1-3, with TRBD1 matching 9 bases. The CDR3 covers 15 residues. J lost 2 bases, V lost 1 base, and 0 bases had no gene match. Germline V CDR1 and CDR2: SGHDN, FVKESK. The CDR3 DNA reads as TGTGCCAGCAGCCAAGGACAGGGGGCTGGAAACACCATATATTTT. It translates to CASSQGQGAGNTIYF.

V usage is TRBV5-4 and J usage is TRBJ2-7, with unresolved D. CDR3 length: 15 amino acids. The V and J ends lost 0 bases and 1 base respectively, with 11 bases between them. The germline V gene has CDR1 SGHNT and CDR2 YYREEE (reference sequence). As DNA, the CDR3 is TGTGCCAGCAGCTTGGCCCCGGGTAGGTCCTACGAGCAGTACTTC. Protein sequence: CASSLAPGRSYEQYF.

As to this clone: Additional DNA sequences in this sample encode the identical CDR3. The rearrangement joins TRBV12-3 or TRBV12-4 to TRBJ2-5; a possible D gene is TRBD2 (5 bases). With 3 bases removed from V and 1 base from J, the gap between germline ends came to 6 bases. This CDR3 spans 13 amino acids. The CDR3 nucleotides are TGTGCCAGCAGTTTCAGCGGCCAAGAGACCCAGTACTTC. Protein product: CASSFSGQETQYF.

This sequence joins TRBV6-5 and TRBJ1-6; the match to TRBD1 covers 7 bases. The trim removed 6 bases at V and 9 bases at J, leaving 8 bases unmatched. Germline-derived CDR1 and CDR2 are MNHEY and SVGAGI. The CDR3 extends over 14 amino acids. The CDR3 reads CASRSGTVRSPLHF. The CDR3 DNA is TGTGCCAGCAGGTCCGGGACAGTTCGTTCACCCCTCCACTTT.

The chain recombines TRBV5-1 with TRBJ2-3, with 14 bases fitting TRBD2. The V gene's germline CDR1 is SGHRS and CDR2 YFSETQ. The CDR3 consists of 17 residues. With V trimmed by 2 bases and J by 4 bases, 6 bases remained unmatched. Written as DNA, the CDR3 is TGCGCCAGCAGCTTAGGACTAGCGGGGGGTGGGCCAGATACGCAGTATTTT. Protein product: CASSLGLAGGGPDTQYF.

The J gene is TRBJ1-4, the V gene TRBV5-1; D ambiguous. Germline CDR1 reads SGHRS; CDR2 reads YFSETQ. The CDR3 sequence is 13 residues long. Trimming shortened V by 0 bases and J by 7 bases, and 7 bases separated the two germline ends. Here the CDR3 reads CASSLGRGEKLFF. CDR3 coding DNA: TGCGCCAGCAGCTTGGGTCGGGGTGAAAAACTGTTTTTT. The full variable domain, its missing parts supplied by reference TRBV5-1 and TRBJ1-4, is KAGVTQTPRYLIKTRGQQVTLSCSPISGHRSVSWYQQTPGQGLQFLFEYFSETQRNKGNFPGRFSGRQFSNSRSEMNVSTLELGDSALYLCASSLGRGEKLFFGSGTQLSVL.

J is TRBJ1-2 and V is TRBV21-1. TRBV21-1 is designated a pseudogene. The CDR3 extends over 11 amino acids. The CDR3 region has the DNA TGTGCCACCCCCCCGGTTACGGGCTACACCTTC. Translating it yields CATPPVTGYTF.

The genes are TRBV6-6 and TRBJ2-5; tentative D call: TRBD1 (5 bases). Germline-derived CDR1 and CDR2 are MNHNY and SVGAGI (reference sequence). V was clipped by 0 bases and J by 4 bases, with 12 bases between them. The CDR3 has 15 residues. The CDR3 reads CASSYSGAGGETQYF. The CDR3 region has the DNA TGTGCCAGCAGTTACTCAGGGGCCGGTGGAGAGACCCAGTACTTC.

In its sample, this clone was seen once. V is TRBV18 and J is TRBJ2-7, with D uncertain. V dropped 0 bases and J dropped 2 bases, with 8 bases sitting between them. Germline loops: CDR1 KGHSH, CDR2 LQKENI. The CDR3 is 14 residues long. CDR3 residues: CASSPPAATYEQYF. The CDR3 nucleotides read TGTGCCAGCTCACCACCGGCGGCGACCTACGAGCAGTACTTC. Full variable domain (remainder filled in from reference TRBV18 and TRBJ2-7): NAGVMQNPRHLVRRRGQEARLRCSPMKGHSHVYWYRQLPEEGLKFMVYLQKENIIDESGMPKERFSAEFPKEGPSILRIQQVVRGDSAAYFCASSPPAATYEQYFGPGTRLTVT.

V gene TRBV5-1 combines with J gene TRBJ2-7; 11 bases match TRBD1. The germline CDR1 and CDR2 sequences are SGHRS and YFSETQ. V trimming: 1 base; J trimming: 5 bases; junction bases outside the gene matches: 5. There are 15 residues in the CDR3. The CDR3, as DNA: TGCGCCAGCAGCTTGTGGGACAGGGGGGATCACGAGCAGTACTTC. Protein product: CASSLWDRGDHEQYF.

The chain is built from TRBV5-1 and TRBJ1-6, with 7 bases matching TRBD1. Losses at the gene ends were 4 bases for V and 10 bases for J; bases not matched to a gene: 8. The V gene's germline CDR1 is SGHRS and CDR2 YFSETQ. The CDR3 runs to 14 residues. CDR3 in amino acids: CASSIGTAPSPLHF. In DNA, the CDR3 is TGCGCCAGCAGCATTGGGACAGCTCCCTCACCCCTCCACTTT.

The chain employs TRBV7-6 and TRBJ2-5, with 8 bases that match TRBD1. Germline CDR1 SGHVS, CDR2 FNYEAQ. The trim removed 3 bases at V and 2 bases at J, leaving 14 bases unmatched. This CDR3 comprises 18 residues. CDR3 amino acids: CASSFSYRGDRGQETQYF. The CDR3 DNA reads TGTGCCAGCAGCTTCAGTTACCGGGGCGACAGGGGTCAAGAGACCCAGTACTTC. The entire variable domain, with the rest obtained from reference TRBV7-6 and TRBJ2-5, is as follows: GAGVSQSPRYKVTKRGQDVALRCDPISGHVSLYWYRQALGQGPEFLTYFNYEAQQDKSGLPNDRFSAERPEGSISTLTIQRTEQRDSAMYRCASSFSYRGDRGQETQYFGPGTRLLVL.

The sample holds many counts of this clone. The same CDR3 can be traced to other DNA sequences in this sample. The chain carries TRBV6-2 or TRBV6-3 and TRBJ1-2; D remains unclear. The CDR3 runs 14 residues. V shed 6 bases and J shed 10 bases, with 21 bases lying between them. Germline CDR1 and CDR2: MNHEY and SVGEGT. CDR3 nucleotides: TGTGCCAGCAGCCCGCCCCTGCAGCGGGGATCCTACACCTTC. This encodes CASSPPLQRGSYTF.

The chain links TRBV4-1 to TRBJ1-1, with D hard to call. Deletions cut 1 base from V and 11 bases from J, with 11 bases between. The CDR3 runs to 12 residues. In germline, CDR1 is MGHRA, CDR2 YSYEKL. This chain's CDR3 is CASSQVGQVAFF. CDR3 nucleotides: TGCGCCAGCAGCCAAGTAGGTCAGGTCGCTTTCTTT.

This sequence joins TRBV11-2 and TRBJ2-5; D is unresolved. V shed 4 bases and J shed 5 bases, with 8 bases lying between them. The CDR3 loop spans 12 amino acids. Germline-derived CDR1 and CDR2 are SGHAT and FQNNGV. The CDR3 sequence: CASSYYGETQYF. For the CDR3, the DNA is TGTGCCAGCAGCTACTACGGGGAGACCCAGTACTTC.

The chain has TRBV19 and TRBJ1-2, with no clear D. The CDR3 sequence is 12 residues long. Germline CDR1 is LNHDA and CDR2 is SQIVND (reference sequence). V was cut by 5 bases and J by 3 bases, with 7 bases left in between. The CDR3 region has the DNA TGTGCCAGTAGTTTTCAGGACTATGGCTACACCTTC. As protein: CASSFQDYGYTF.

This clone was found once. V and J are TRBV7-2 and TRBJ1-6; D unresolved. There are 15 residues in the CDR3. The germline V and J ends were trimmed by 1 base and 7 bases, with 11 bases remaining between them. Germline V gene data show CDR1 as SGHTA and CDR2 as FQGNSA. The CDR3: CASSLGVQVNSPLHF. The CDR3 DNA reads TGTGCCAGCAGCTTAGGTGTGCAGGTGAATTCACCCCTCCACTTT.

This chain links TRBV19 with TRBJ2-5; TRBD1 matches 10 bases. This CDR3 is built from 16 residues. CDR1 and CDR2 from the germline V gene are LNHDA and SQIVND (reference sequence). The V and J ends lost 1 base and 5 bases, in that order; junction bases with no gene match: 7. CDR3 region: CASSIGGTGERETQYF. The CDR3 DNA sequence: TGTGCCAGTAGTATAGGTGGGACAGGGGAACGGGAGACCCAGTACTTC.

The chain links TRBV2 to TRBJ1-2, with 8 nucleotides matching TRBD1. Unmatched junction bases numbered 9, after V lost 7 bases and J lost 8 bases. The CDR3 loop spans 13 amino acids. Germline V gene lookup returns CDR1 SNHLY and CDR2 FYNNEI. This CDR3 is CASNPLQGAGYTF. CDR3 DNA sequence: TGTGCCAGCAATCCCCTCCAGGGGGCAGGCTACACCTTC.

The chain carries TRBV6-5 and TRBJ1-5; D perhaps matches TRBD1 (5 bases). The germline CDR1 and CDR2 sequences are MNHEY and SVGAGI. This CDR3 has 13 residues. V dropped 6 bases and J dropped 7 bases, with 13 bases sitting between them. DNA of the CDR3: TGTGCCAGCAGCAAGGGACTCGAACAGCCCCAGCATTTT. It specifies CASSKGLEQPQHF.

The chain carries TRBV6-5 and TRBJ1-1; D gene unclear. The CDR3 spans 13 residues. Germline CDR1 is MNHEY and CDR2 is SVGAGI. V lost 6 bases to trimming and J lost 2 bases, with 10 bases between them. CDR3 region: CASRTGLNTEAFF. The CDR3, as DNA: TGTGCCAGCAGGACCGGACTAAACACTGAAGCTTTCTTT.

The gene calls are TRBV2 and TRBJ1-5; 7 nucleotides agree with TRBD1. This CDR3 spans 14 amino acids. V lost 6 bases to trimming and J lost 5 bases; unmatched junction nucleotides: 7. The germline gives CDR1 SNHLY, CDR2 FYNNEI. This chain's CDR3 is CASRWTGTDQPQHF. The CDR3, as DNA: TGTGCCAGCAGGTGGACAGGAACGGATCAGCCCCAGCATTTT. Variable domain in full (rest from reference TRBV2 and TRBJ1-5): EPEVTQTPSHQVTQMGQEVILRCVPISNHLYFYWYRQILGQKVEFLVSFYNNEISEKSEIFDDQFSVERPDGSNFTLKIRSTKLEDSAMYFCASRWTGTDQPQHFGDGTRLSIL.

The rearrangement joins TRBV4-2 to TRBJ2-7; 8 nucleotides agree with TRBD1. The CDR3 runs to 14 residues. Germline V gene data show CDR1 as LGHNA and CDR2 as YNFKEQ. The V and J ends lost 4 bases and 6 bases, in that order; junction bases with no gene match: 8. DNA for the CDR3: TGTGCCAGCAGCCCTCGTCAAACAGGGGGCGAGCAGTACTTC. Protein: CASSPRQTGGEQYF.

The CDR3 reads CASSKTGQDQETQYF. In DNA, the CDR3 is TGTGCCAGCAGCAAAACGGGACAGGATCAAGAGACCCAGTACTTC. The chain has TRBV21-1 and TRBJ2-5; TRBD1, as called in the table, went unchecked against the DNA. TRBV21-1 is deemed a pseudogene. CDR3 length: 15 residues.

V usage is TRBV19 and J usage is TRBJ2-3; TRBD2 agrees at 9 bases. Losses at the gene ends were 5 bases for V and 1 base for J; bases not matched to a gene: 4. Germline V gives CDR1 LNHDA, CDR2 SQIVND (reference sequence). There are 15 residues in the CDR3. In DNA, the CDR3 is TGTGCCAGTAGTTTCGCTAGCGGGGGCACAGATACGCAGTATTTT. It is translated as CASSFASGGTDTQYF.

In its sample, this clone was seen once. The chain employs TRBV4-1 and TRBJ1-2; D is undetermined. Per the germline V gene, CDR1 is MGHRA and CDR2 is YSYEKL. V was clipped by 2 bases and J by 3 bases, with 7 bases between them. The CDR3 runs 13 residues. CDR3 region: CASSQSPYYGYTF. Here the CDR3 DNA reads TGCGCCAGCAGCCAAAGCCCCTACTATGGCTACACCTTC.

The CDR3 here is CASSSLRGYNEQFF. Here the CDR3 DNA reads TGTGCCAGCAGCTCCCTTCGGGGGTACAATGAGCAGTTCTTC. The V gene is TRBV11-2, the J gene TRBJ2-1, with D tentatively TRBD2 (6 bases). This CDR3 comprises 14 residues. Germline V lookup: CDR1 SGHAT, CDR2 FQNNGV. The V and J ends lost 4 bases and 4 bases respectively, with 11 bases between them.